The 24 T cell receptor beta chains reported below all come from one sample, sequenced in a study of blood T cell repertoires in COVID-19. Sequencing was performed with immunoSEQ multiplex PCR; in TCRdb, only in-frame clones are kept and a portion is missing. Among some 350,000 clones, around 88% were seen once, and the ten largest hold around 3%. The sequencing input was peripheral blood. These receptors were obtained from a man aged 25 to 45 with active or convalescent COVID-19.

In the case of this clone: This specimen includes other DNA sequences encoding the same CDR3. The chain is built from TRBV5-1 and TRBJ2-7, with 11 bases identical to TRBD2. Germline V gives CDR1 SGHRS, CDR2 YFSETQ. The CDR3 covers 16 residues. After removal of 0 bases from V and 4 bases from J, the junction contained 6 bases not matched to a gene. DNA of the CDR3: TGCGCCAGCAGCTTGGGAGGGCTAGCGGGGGGTTACGAGCAGTACTTC. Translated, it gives CASSLGGLAGGYEQYF.

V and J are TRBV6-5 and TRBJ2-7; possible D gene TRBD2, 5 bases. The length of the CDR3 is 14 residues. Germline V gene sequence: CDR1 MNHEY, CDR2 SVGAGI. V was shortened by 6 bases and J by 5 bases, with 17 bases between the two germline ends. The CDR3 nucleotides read TGTGCCAGCAGCCCCCGCGGACCCGGGAACGAGCAGTACTTC. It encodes CASSPRGPGNEQYF.

Here the CDR3 reads CASSQGRATEAFF. In nucleotides, the CDR3 is TGTGCCAGCAGCCAAGGAAGAGCCACTGAAGCTTTCTTT. V usage is TRBV3-1 (or the pseudogene TRBV3-2) and J usage is TRBJ1-1; D gene uncertain. This CDR3 comprises 13 residues. Germline-derived CDR1 and CDR2 are LGHDT and YNNKEL (reference sequence). The germline V and J ends were trimmed by 1 base and 4 bases, with 7 bases remaining between them.

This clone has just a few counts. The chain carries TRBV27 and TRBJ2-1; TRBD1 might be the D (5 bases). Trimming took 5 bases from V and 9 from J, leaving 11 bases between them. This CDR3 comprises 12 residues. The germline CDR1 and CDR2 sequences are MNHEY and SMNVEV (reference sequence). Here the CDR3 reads CASSQRRGEQFF. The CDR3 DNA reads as TGTGCCAGCAGTCAGCGTAGGGGTGAGCAGTTCTTC.

CDR3 bases: TGTGCCAGCAGCCAAGAGGTTGGACAGGGACCCTACGAGCAGTACTTC. As protein: CASSQEVGQGPYEQYF. The J gene is TRBJ2-7, the V gene TRBV14, with 8 bases matching TRBD1. CDR1 is SGHDN, CDR2 FVKESK, per germline. The CDR3 runs 16 residues. The J segment lost 2 bases and the V segment lost 0 bases, leaving 6 bases of the junction unmatched. The whole variable domain, filled in from reference TRBV14 and TRBJ2-7, reads EAGVTQFPSHSVIEKGQTVTLRCDPISGHDNLYWYRRVMGKEIKFLLHFVKESKQDESGMPNNRFLAERTGGTYSTLKVQPAELEDSGVYFCASSQEVGQGPYEQYFGPGTRLTVT.

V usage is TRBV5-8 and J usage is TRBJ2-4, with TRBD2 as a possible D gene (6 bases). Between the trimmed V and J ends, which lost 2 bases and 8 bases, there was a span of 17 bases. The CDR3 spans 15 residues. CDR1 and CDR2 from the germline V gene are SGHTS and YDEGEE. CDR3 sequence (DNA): TGTGCCAGCAGCTTCTACCACATGACTAGTTACATTCAGTACTTC. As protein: CASSFYHMTSYIQYF.

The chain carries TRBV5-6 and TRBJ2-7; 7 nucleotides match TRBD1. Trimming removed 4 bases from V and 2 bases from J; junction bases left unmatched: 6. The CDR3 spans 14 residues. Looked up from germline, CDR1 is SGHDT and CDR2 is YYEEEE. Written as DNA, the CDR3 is TGTGCCAGCAGCCGACAGGGAATTCCCTACGAGCAGTACTTC. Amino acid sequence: CASSRQGIPYEQYF.

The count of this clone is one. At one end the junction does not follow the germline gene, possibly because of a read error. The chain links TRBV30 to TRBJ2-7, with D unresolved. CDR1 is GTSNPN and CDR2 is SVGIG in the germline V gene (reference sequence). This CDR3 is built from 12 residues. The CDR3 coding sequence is TGTGCCCGGAGTGTACGCGCGGACGAGCAGTACTTC. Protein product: CARSVRADEQYF.

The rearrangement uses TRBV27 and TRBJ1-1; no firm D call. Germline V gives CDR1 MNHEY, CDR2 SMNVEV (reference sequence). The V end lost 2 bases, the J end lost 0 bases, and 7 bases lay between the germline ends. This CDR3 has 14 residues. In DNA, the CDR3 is TGTGCCAGCAGTTTAAGTCAGATGAACACTGAAGCTTTCTTT. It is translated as CASSLSQMNTEAFF.

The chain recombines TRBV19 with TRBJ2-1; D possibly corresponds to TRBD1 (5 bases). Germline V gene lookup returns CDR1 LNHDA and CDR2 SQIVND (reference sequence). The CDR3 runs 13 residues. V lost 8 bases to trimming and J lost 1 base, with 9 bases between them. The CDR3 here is CASSQGSYNEQFF. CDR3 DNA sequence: TGTGCCAGTTCTCAGGGTTCCTACAATGAGCAGTTCTTC.

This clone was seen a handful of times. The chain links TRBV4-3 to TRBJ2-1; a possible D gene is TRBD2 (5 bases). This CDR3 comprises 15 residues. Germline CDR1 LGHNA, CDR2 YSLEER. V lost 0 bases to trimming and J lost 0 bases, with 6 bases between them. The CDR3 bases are TGCGCCAGCAGCCAAGAAGAGGGCTCCTACAATGAGCAGTTCTTC. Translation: CASSQEEGSYNEQFF.

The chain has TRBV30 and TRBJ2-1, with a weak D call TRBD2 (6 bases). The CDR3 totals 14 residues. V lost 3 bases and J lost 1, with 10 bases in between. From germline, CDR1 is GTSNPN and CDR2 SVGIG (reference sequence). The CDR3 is CAWRSSGSYNEQFF. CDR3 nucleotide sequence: TGTGCCTGGAGAAGTAGCGGATCCTACAATGAGCAGTTCTTC.

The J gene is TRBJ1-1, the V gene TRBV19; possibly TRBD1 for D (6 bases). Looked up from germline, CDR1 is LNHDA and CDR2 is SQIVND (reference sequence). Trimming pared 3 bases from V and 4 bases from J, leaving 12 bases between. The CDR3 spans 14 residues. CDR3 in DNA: TGTGCCAGTAGTATCACAGGCAGGGGCACTGAAGCTTTCTTT. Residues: CASSITGRGTEAFF.

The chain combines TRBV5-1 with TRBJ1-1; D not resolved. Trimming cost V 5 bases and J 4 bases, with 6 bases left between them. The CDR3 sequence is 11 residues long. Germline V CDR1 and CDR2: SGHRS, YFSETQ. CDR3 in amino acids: CASRQSTEAFF. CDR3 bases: TGCGCCAGCAGACAATCCACTGAAGCTTTCTTT.

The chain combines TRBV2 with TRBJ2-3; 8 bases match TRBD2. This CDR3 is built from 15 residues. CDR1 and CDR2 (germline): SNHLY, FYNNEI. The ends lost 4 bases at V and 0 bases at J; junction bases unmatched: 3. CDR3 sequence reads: CASSGLARSTDTQYF. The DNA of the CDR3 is TGTGCCAGCAGTGGACTAGCGAGGAGCACAGATACGCAGTATTTT.

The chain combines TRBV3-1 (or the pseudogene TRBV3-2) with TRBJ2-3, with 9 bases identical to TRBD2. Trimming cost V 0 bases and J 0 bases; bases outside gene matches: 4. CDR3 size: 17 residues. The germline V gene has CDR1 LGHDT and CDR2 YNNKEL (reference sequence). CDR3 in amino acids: CASSQEGLAGSTDTQYF. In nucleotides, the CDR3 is TGTGCCAGCAGCCAAGAAGGGCTAGCGGGGAGCACAGATACGCAGTATTTT.

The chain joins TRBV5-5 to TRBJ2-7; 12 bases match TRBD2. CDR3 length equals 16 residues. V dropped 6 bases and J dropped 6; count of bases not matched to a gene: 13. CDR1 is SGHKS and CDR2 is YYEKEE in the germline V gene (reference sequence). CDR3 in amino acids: CASTPLAGGGKSEQYF. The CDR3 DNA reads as TGTGCCAGCACCCCACTAGCGGGAGGAGGAAAAAGCGAGCAGTACTTC.

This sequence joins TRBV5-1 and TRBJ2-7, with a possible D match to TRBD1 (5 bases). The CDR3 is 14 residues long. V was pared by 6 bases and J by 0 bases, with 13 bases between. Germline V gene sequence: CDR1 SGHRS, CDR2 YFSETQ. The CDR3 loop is CASTRVPSSYEQYF. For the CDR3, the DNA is TGCGCCAGCACCAGGGTACCCAGCTCCTACGAGCAGTACTTC. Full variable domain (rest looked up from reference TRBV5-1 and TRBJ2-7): KAGVTQTPRYLIKTRGQQVTLSCSPISGHRSVSWYQQTPGQGLQFLFEYFSETQRNKGNFPGRFSGRQFSNSRSEMNVSTLELGDSALYLCASTRVPSSYEQYFGPGTRLTVT.

DNA for the CDR3: TGTGCCAGCAGCTTGCTGGAGGGGGCGCTTGGTGGCTACACCTTC. It yields the protein CASSLLEGALGGYTF. J is TRBJ1-2 and V is TRBV5-8; 7 bases are shared with TRBD1. The length of the CDR3 is 15 residues. In germline, CDR1 is SGHTS, CDR2 YDEGEE. V lost 1 base and J lost 7; bases outside the gene matches: 10.

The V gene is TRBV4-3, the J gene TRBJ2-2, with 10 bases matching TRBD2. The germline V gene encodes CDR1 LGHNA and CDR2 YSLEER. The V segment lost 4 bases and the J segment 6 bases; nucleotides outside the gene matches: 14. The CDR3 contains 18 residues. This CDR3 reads CASSPQSPSGSSAGELFF. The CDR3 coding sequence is TGCGCCAGCAGCCCCCAGTCCCCTAGCGGGAGTAGCGCCGGGGAGCTGTTTTTT.

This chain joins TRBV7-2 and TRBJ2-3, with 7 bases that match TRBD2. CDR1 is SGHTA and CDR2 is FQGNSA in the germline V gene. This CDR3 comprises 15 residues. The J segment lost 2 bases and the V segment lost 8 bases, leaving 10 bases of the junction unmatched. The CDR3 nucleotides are TGTGCCAGCTTAAGGGTGGCGGGGGTCACAGATACGCAGTATTTT. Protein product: CASLRVAGVTDTQYF.

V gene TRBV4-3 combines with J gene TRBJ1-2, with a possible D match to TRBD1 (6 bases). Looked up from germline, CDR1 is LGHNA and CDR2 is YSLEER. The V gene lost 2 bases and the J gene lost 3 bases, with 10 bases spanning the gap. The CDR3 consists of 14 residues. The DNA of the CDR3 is TGCGCCAGCAGCCAAACAGGGTTCGACTATGGCTACACCTTC. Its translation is CASSQTGFDYGYTF.

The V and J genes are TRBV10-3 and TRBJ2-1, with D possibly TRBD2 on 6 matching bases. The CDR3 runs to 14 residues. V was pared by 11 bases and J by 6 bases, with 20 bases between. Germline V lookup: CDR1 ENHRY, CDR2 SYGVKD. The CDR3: CAPGGRDLGNEQFF. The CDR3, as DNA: TGTGCCCCCGGCGGGCGGGACTTAGGCAATGAGCAGTTCTTC.

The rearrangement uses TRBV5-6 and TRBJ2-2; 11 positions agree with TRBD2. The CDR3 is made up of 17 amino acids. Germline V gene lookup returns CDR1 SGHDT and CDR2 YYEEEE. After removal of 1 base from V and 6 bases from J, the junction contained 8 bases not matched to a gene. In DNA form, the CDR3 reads TGTGCCAGCAGCTTGTTCAATAGCGGGAGGGAGGCCGGGGAGCTGTTTTTT. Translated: CASSLFNSGREAGELFF.